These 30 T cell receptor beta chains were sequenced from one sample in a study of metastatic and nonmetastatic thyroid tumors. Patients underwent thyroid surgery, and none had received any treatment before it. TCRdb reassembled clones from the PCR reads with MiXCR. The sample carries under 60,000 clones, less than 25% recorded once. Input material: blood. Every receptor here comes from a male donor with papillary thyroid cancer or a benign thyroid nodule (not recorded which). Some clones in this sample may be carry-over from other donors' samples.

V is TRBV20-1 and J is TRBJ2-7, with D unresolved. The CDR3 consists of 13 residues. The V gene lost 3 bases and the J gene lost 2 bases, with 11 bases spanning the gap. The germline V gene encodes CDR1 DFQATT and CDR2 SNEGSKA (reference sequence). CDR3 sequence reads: CSASRILPYEQYF. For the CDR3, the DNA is TGCAGTGCTAGCCGTATCCTACCCTACGAGCAGTACTTC.

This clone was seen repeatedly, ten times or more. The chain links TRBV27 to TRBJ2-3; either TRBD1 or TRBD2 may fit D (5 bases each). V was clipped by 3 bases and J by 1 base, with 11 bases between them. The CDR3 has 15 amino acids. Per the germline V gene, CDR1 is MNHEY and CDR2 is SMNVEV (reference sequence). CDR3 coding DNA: TGTGCCAGCAGTTTCCTCGGGGACCGCACAGATACGCAGTATTTT. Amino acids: CASSFLGDRTDTQYF.

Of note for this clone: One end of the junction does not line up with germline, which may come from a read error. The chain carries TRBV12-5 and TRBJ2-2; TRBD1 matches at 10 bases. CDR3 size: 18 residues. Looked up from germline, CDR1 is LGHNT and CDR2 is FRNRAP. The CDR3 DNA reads TGTTCTAGTGGTTTTGTATACGGGACAGGGGCGAACACCGGGGAGCTGTTTTTT. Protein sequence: CSSGFVYGTGANTGELFF.

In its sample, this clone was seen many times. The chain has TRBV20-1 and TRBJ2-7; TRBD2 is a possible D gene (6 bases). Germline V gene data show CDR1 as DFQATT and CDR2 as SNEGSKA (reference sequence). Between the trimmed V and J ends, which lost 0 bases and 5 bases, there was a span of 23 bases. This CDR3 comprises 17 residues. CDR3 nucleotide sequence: TGCAGTGCTAGAGATAGGAGGGGAGAAGGGTGGGCCGACGAGCAGTACTTC. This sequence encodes CSARDRRGEGWADEQYF.

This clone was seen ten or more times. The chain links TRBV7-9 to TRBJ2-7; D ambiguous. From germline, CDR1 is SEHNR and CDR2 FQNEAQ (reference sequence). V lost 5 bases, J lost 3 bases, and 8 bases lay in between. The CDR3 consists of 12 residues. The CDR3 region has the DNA TGTGCCAGCAGCCCTCTAAGCTACGAGCAGTACTTC. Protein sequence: CASSPLSYEQYF.

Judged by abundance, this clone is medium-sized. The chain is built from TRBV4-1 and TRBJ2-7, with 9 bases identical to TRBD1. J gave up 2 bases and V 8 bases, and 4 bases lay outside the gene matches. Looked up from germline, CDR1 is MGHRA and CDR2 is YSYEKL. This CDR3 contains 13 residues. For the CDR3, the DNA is TGCGCCAGCGGGGACAGGGAAACCTACGAGCAGTACTTC. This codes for CASGDRETYEQYF.

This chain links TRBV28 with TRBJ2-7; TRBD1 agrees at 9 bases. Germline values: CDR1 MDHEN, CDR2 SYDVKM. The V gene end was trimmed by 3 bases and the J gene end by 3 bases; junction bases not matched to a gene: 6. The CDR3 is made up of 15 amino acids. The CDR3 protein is CASSFRGDRVYEQYF. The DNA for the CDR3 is TGTGCCAGCAGTTTTCGGGGGGACAGGGTCTACGAGCAGTACTTC.

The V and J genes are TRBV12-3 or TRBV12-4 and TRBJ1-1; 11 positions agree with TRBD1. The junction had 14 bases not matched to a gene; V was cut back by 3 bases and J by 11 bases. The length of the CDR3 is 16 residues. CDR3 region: CASSFWDRGVDTYAFF. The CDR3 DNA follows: TGTGCCAGCAGTTTTTGGGACAGGGGGGTTGATACTTACGCTTTCTTT.

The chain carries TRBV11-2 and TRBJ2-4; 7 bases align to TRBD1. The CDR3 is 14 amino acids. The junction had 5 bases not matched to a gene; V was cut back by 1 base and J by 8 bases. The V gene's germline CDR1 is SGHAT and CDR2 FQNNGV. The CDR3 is CASSLATGPHIQYF. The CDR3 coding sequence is TGTGCCAGCAGCTTAGCGACAGGGCCGCACATTCAGTACTTC. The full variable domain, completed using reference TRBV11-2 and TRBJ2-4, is EAGVAQSPRYKIIEKRQSVAFWCNPISGHATLYWYQQILGQGPKLLIQFQNNGVVDDSQLPKDRFSAERLKGVDSTLKIQPAKLEDSAVYLCASSLATGPHIQYFGAGTRLSVL.

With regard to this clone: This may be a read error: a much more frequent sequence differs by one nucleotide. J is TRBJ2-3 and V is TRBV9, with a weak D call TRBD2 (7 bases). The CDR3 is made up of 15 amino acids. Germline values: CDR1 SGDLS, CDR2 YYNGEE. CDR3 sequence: CSSSDTAGAGDTQYF. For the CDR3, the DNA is TGTTCCAGCAGCGACACGGCGGGGGCGGGAGATACGCAGTATTTT.

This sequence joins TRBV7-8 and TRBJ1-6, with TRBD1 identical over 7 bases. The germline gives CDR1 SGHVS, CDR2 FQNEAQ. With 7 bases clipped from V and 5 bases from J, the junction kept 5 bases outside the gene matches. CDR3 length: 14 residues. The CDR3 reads CASIWGQHNSPLHF. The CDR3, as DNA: TGTGCCAGCATCTGGGGACAGCATAATTCACCCCTCCACTTT.

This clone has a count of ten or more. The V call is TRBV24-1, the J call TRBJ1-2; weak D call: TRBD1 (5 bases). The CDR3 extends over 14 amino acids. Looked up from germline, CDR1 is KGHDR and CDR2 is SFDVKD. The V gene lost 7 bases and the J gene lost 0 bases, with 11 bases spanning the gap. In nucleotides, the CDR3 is TGTGCCACCAGCGGGGCGGAGACTAACTATGGCTACACCTTC. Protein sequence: CATSGAETNYGYTF.

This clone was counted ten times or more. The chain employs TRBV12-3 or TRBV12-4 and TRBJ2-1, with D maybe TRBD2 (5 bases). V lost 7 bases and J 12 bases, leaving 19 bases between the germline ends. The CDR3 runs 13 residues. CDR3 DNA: TGTGCCAGCACTCCGCCGGGCTCCGAGGGGCAGTTCTTC. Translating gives CASTPPGSEGQFF.

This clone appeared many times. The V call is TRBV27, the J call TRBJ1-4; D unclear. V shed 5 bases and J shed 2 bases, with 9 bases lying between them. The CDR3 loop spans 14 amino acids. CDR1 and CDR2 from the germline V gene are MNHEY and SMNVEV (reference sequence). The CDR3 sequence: CASSPTYTNEKLFF. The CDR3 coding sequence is TGTGCCAGCAGTCCTACGTACACTAATGAAAAACTGTTTTTT.

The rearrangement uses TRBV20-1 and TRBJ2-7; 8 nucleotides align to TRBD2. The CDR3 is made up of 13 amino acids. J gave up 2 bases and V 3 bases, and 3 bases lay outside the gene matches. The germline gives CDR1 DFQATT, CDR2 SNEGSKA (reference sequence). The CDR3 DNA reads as TGCAGTGCTAGCCAGCGGGAGCCCTACGAGCAGTACTTC. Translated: CSASQREPYEQYF.

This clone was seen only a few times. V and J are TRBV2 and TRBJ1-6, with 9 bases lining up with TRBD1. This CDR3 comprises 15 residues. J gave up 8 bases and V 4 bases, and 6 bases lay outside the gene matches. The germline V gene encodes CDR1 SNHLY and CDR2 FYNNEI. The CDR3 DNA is TGTGCCAGCAGTGCCCGACAGGGGGAGGATTCACCCCTCCACTTT. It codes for CASSARQGEDSPLHF.

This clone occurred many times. The CDR3 DNA reads as TGTGCCAGCAGGTCGACTAGCGGGGTTTCCTACGAGCAGTACTTC. It specifies CASRSTSGVSYEQYF. The chain combines TRBV4-2 with TRBJ2-7; 11 bases map to TRBD2. Germline CDR1 reads LGHNA; CDR2 reads YNFKEQ. The CDR3 is made up of 15 amino acids. Trimming at V came to 6 bases and at J to 1 base, leaving 5 bases not matched to a gene.

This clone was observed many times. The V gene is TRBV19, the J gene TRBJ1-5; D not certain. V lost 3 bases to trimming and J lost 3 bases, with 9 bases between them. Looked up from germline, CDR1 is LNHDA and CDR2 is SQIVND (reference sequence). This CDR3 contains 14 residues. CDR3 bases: TGTGCCAGTAGTATCCGGGCGGACAATCAGCCCCAGCATTTT. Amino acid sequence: CASSIRADNQPQHF.

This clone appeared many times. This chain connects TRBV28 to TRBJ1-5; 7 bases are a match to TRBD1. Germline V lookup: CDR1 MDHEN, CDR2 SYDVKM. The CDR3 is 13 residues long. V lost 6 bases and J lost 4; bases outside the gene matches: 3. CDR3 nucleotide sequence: TGTGCCAGCAGACAGGGGTGGAATCAGCCCCAGCATTTT. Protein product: CASRQGWNQPQHF. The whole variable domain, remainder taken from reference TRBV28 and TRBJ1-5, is DVKVTQSSRYLVKRTGEKVFLECVQDMDHENMFWYRQDPGLGLRLIYFSYDVKMKEKGDIPEGYSVSREKKERFSLILESASTNQTSMYLCASRQGWNQPQHFGDGTRLSIL.

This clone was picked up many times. CDR3 loop: CASSLGYEQYF. DNA of the CDR3: TGTGCCAGCAGCTTGGGCTACGAGCAGTACTTC. The V call is TRBV5-5, the J call TRBJ2-7; D remains unclear. V lost 0 bases, J lost 3 bases, and 1 base lay in between. Germline CDR1 and CDR2: SGHKS and YYEKEE (reference sequence). This CDR3 is built from 11 residues.

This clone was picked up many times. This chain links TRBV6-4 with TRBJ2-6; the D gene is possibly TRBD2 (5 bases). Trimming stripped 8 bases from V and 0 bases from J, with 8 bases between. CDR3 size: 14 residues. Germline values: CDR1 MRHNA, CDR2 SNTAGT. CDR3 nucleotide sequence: TGTGCCAGCTCCGAGGGCTCTGGGGCCAACGTCCTGACTTTC. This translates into CASSEGSGANVLTF.

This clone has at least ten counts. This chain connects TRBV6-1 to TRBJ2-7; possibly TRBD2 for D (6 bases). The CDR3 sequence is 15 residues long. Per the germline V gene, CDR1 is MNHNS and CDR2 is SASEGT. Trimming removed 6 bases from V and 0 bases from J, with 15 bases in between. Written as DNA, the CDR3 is TGTGCCAGCAGCCCGTTGGCGGGGAGCTCCTACGAGCAGTACTTC. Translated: CASSPLAGSSYEQYF.

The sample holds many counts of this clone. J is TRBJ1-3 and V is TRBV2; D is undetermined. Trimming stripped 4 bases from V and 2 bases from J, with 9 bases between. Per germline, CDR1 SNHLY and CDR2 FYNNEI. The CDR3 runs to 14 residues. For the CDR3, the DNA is TGTGCCAGCAGTGCTCAGATAACTGGAAACACCATATATTTT. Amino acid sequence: CASSAQITGNTIYF. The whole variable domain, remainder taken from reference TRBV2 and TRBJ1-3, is EPEVTQTPSHQVTQMGQEVILRCVPISNHLYFYWYRQILGQKVEFLVSFYNNEISEKSEIFDDQFSVERPDGSNFTLKIRSTKLEDSAMYFCASSAQITGNTIYFGEGSWLTVV.

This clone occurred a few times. The CDR3 DNA reads as TGTGCCAGCAGTGCGCAGGGAGGAGAAAAACTGTTTTTT. Its translation is CASSAQGGEKLFF. V gene TRBV6-1 combines with J gene TRBJ1-4; D may be TRBD1 (5 bases). Germline CDR1 and CDR2: MNHNS and SASEGT. The CDR3 length is 13 residues. Trimming removed 4 bases from V and 8 bases from J, with 11 bases in between.

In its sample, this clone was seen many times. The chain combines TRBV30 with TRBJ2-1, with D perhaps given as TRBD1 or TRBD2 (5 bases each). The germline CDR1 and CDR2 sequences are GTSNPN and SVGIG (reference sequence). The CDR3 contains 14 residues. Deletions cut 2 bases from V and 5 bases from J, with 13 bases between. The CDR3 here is CAWSTGHINNEQFF. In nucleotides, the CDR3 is TGTGCCTGGAGTACGGGGCATATTAACAATGAGCAGTTCTTC.

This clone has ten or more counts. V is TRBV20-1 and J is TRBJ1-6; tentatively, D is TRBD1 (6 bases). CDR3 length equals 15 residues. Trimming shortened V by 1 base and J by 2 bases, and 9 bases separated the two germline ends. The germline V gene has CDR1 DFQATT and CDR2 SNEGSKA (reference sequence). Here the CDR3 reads CSARGRTAYNSPLHF. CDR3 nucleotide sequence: TGCAGTGCTAGAGGGAGGACAGCCTATAATTCACCCCTCCACTTT.

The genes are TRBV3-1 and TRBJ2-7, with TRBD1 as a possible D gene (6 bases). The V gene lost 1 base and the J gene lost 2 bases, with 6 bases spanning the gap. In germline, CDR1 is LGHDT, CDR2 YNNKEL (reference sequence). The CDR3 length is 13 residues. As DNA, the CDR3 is TGTGCCAGCAGCCAAGCAGGGGCCTACGAGCAGTACTTC. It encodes CASSQAGAYEQYF.

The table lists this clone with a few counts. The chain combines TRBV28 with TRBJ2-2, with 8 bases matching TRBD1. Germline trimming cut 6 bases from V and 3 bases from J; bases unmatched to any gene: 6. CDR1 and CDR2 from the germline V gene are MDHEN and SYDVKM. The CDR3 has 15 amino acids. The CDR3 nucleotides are TGTGCCAGCAGCTCCGGACAGGGCGACACCGGGGAGCTGTTTTTT. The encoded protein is CASSSGQGDTGELFF. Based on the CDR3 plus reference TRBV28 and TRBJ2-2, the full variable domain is DVKVTQSSRYLVKRTGEKVFLECVQDMDHENMFWYRQDPGLGLRLIYFSYDVKMKEKGDIPEGYSVSREKKERFSLILESASTNQTSMYLCASSSGQGDTGELFFGEGSRLTVL.

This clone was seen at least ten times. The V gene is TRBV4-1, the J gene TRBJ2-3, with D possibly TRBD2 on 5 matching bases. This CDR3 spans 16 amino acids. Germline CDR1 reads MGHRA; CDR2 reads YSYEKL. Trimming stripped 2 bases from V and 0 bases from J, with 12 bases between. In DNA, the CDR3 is TGCGCCAGCAGCCAAACTGTTGGAGGAAGCACAGATACGCAGTATTTT. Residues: CASSQTVGGSTDTQYF.

CDR3 in DNA: TGTGCCAGCAGTGCCACTAGCGGGAAGAACACCGGGGAGCTGTTTTTT. It specifies CASSATSGKNTGELFF. This chain connects TRBV2 to TRBJ2-2; 10 bases fit TRBD2. V shed 4 bases and J 1 base; nucleotides not matched to a gene: 3. Germline V lookup: CDR1 SNHLY, CDR2 FYNNEI. This CDR3 spans 16 amino acids.